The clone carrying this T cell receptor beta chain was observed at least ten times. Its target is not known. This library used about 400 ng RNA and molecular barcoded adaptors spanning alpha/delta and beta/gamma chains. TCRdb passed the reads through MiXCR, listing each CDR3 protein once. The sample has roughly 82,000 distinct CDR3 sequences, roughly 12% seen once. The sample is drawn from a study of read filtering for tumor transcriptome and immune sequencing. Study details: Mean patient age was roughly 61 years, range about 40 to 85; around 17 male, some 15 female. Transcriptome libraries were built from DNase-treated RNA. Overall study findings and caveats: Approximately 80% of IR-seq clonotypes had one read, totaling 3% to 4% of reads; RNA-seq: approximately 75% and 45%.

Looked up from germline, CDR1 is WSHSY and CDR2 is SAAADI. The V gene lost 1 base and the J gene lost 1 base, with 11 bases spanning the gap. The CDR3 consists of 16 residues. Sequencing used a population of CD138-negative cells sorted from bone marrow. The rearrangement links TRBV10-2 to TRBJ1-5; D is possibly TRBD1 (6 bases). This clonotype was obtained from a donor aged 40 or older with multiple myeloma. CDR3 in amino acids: CASSELEGQSNQPQHF. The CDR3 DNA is TGCGCCAGCAGTGAGTTGGAAGGACAGAGCAATCAGCCCCAGCATTTT.